Below are 30 T cell receptor beta chains sequenced from a single sample in a study of T cell responses to AZD1222 COVID-19 vaccine. Sequenced by immunoSEQ multiplex PCR; TCRdb stores in-frame clones only, minus some. The table lists 200,000 to 250,000 clones, approximately 94% of them singletons, with around 1% in the top ten. This sample comprised peripheral blood, obtained on day 0 of MenACWY control vaccination. The receptors shown here come from an adult in good health.

As for this clone: The same CDR3 can be traced to other DNA sequences in this sample. The chain has TRBV3-1 (or the pseudogene TRBV3-2) and TRBJ1-2; 9 positions agree with TRBD1. V dropped 6 bases and J dropped 4; count of bases not matched to a gene: 6. CDR3 length: 14 amino acids. The germline V gene encodes CDR1 LGHDT and CDR2 YNNKEL (reference sequence). The CDR3 sequence is CASSQGQGPYGYTF. The CDR3 nucleotides are TGTGCCAGCAGTCAGGGACAGGGCCCCTATGGCTACACCTTC.

The J gene is TRBJ1-2, the V gene TRBV7-2, with 11 bases aligning to TRBD1. V lost 3 bases, J lost 7 bases, and 13 bases stayed unmatched. Germline V lookup: CDR1 SGHTA, CDR2 FQGNSA. This CDR3 comprises 17 residues. Here the CDR3 DNA reads TGTGCCAGCAGCTTTGGGACAGGGGGAAACCTCCTCGGTGGCTACACCTTC. It codes for CASSFGTGGNLLGGYTF. The full variable domain, in which reference TRBV7-2 and TRBJ1-2 provide the parts outside the CDR3, is GAGVSQSPSNKVTEKGKDVELRCDPISGHTALYWYRQSLGQGLEFLIYFQGNSAPDKSGLPSDRFSAERTGGSVSTLTIQRTQQEDSAVYLCASSFGTGGNLLGGYTFGSGTRLTVV.

The chain uses TRBV6-5 and TRBJ2-1; 8 nucleotides match TRBD2. The CDR3 loop spans 16 amino acids. With V trimmed by 2 bases and J by 7 bases, 10 bases remained unmatched. In germline, CDR1 is MNHEY, CDR2 SVGAGI. CDR3 residues: CASSYPRAGGGNEQFF. The CDR3 DNA sequence: TGTGCCAGCAGTTACCCCCGGGCCGGGGGGGGGAATGAGCAGTTCTTC.

This chain uses TRBV5-1 with TRBJ2-5; D unresolved. V lost 1 base to trimming and J lost 2 bases, with 9 bases between them. The germline V gene encodes CDR1 SGHRS and CDR2 YFSETQ. The CDR3 totals 14 residues. CDR3 in DNA: TGCGCCAGCAGCTTGTCTACAGCACAAGAGACCCAGTACTTC. Translated: CASSLSTAQETQYF.

The V and J genes are TRBV28 and TRBJ2-7; 7 bases line up with TRBD2. V lost 10 bases and J lost 3; bases outside the gene matches: 3. CDR1 is MDHEN, CDR2 SYDVKM, per germline. CDR3 length: 11 residues. The CDR3 region has the DNA TGTGCCACAAGGGAGGGCTACGAGCAGTACTTC. Its translation is CATREGYEQYF.

This clone was recorded once. The genes are TRBV19 and TRBJ1-5, with 7 bases that match TRBD1. Germline-derived CDR1 and CDR2 are LNHDA and SQIVND (reference sequence). V gave up 6 bases and J gave up 0 bases; unmatched junction bases: 14. The CDR3 has 18 amino acids. The CDR3 sequence: CASRGQGDFFSSNQPQHF. In nucleotides, the CDR3 is TGTGCCAGTAGAGGCCAGGGGGATTTTTTTAGTAGCAATCAGCCCCAGCATTTT.

About this clone: Within the sample, other DNA sequences also encode this same CDR3. CDR3 residues: CASSFGQGNTEAFF. The CDR3 DNA sequence: TGTGCCAGCAGTTTCGGACAGGGGAACACTGAAGCTTTCTTT. This rearrangement joins TRBV11-2 to TRBJ1-1; 8 nucleotides line up with TRBD1. V lost 6 bases and J lost 1; bases outside the gene matches: 4. The CDR3 covers 14 residues. Per germline, CDR1 SGHAT and CDR2 FQNNGV.

The chain employs TRBV7-6 and TRBJ2-3; 8 positions match TRBD2. V lost 5 bases and J lost 10; bases outside the gene matches: 11. CDR3 length: 14 amino acids. Germline V lookup: CDR1 SGHVS, CDR2 FNYEAQ. CDR3 amino acids: CASSQGLGLRAQYF. In DNA form, the CDR3 reads TGTGCCAGCAGCCAGGGACTAGGGTTAAGAGCGCAGTATTTT. Drawing the rest from reference TRBV7-6 and TRBJ2-3, the complete variable domain is GAGVSQSPRYKVTKRGQDVALRCDPISGHVSLYWYRQALGQGPEFLTYFNYEAQQDKSGLPNDRFSAERPEGSISTLTIQRTEQRDSAMYRCASSQGLGLRAQYFGPGTRLTVL.

The rearrangement uses TRBV4-2 and TRBJ1-3; a possible D gene is TRBD1 (6 bases). Deletions cut 1 base from V and 0 bases from J, with 10 bases between. This CDR3 spans 16 amino acids. The germline V gene encodes CDR1 LGHNA and CDR2 YNFKEQ. The CDR3 region is CASSQGTASSGNTIYF. CDR3 coding DNA: TGTGCCAGCAGCCAAGGGACAGCGAGCTCTGGAAACACCATATATTTT.

This chain links TRBV5-5 with TRBJ1-5, with D perhaps matching TRBD1 (5 bases). Trimming cost V 0 bases and J 3 bases, with 10 bases left between them. Looked up from germline, CDR1 is SGHKS and CDR2 is YYEKEE (reference sequence). The CDR3 is made up of 15 amino acids. The CDR3 DNA sequence: TGTGCCAGCAGCTTGGCCCAGGGAATCAATCAGCCCCAGCATTTT. Translating gives CASSLAQGINQPQHF.

The chain joins TRBV27 to TRBJ2-7; 8 bases are shared with TRBD2. V lost 7 bases and J lost 3; bases outside the gene matches: 14. This CDR3 spans 16 amino acids. CDR1 is MNHEY and CDR2 is SMNVEV in the germline V gene (reference sequence). CDR3: CASTQSGGTYLYEQYF. The CDR3 coding sequence is TGTGCCAGCACACAAAGCGGGGGCACTTACCTCTACGAGCAGTACTTC.

The rearrangement joins TRBV29-1 to TRBJ1-1; D unresolved. Germline V gene data show CDR1 as SQVTM and CDR2 as ANQGSEA. Trimming removed 3 bases from V and 3 bases from J, with 11 bases in between. CDR3 length: 13 amino acids. The CDR3 coding sequence is TGCAGCGTTGACCACAATCAGGACACTGAAGCTTTCTTT. Its protein product is CSVDHNQDTEAFF. Full variable domain (missing parts from reference TRBV29-1 and TRBJ1-1): SAVISQKPSRDICQRGTSLTIQCQVDSQVTMMFWYRQQPGQSLTLIATANQGSEATYESGFVIDKFPISRPNLTFSTLTVSNMSPEDSSIYLCSVDHNQDTEAFFGQGTRLTVV.

The V and J genes are TRBV5-5 and TRBJ1-6; 8 bases are a match to TRBD1. The germline V gene has CDR1 SGHKS and CDR2 YYEKEE (reference sequence). The CDR3 extends over 16 amino acids. V dropped 0 bases and J dropped 10; count of bases not matched to a gene: 9. The CDR3 loop is CASSLAYDRGGSPLHF. The CDR3 DNA reads as TGTGCCAGCAGCTTGGCCTACGACAGGGGCGGATCACCCCTCCACTTT.

The rearrangement joins TRBV20-1 to TRBJ1-2; D remains ambiguous. CDR3 length: 14 residues. Germline CDR1 and CDR2: DFQATT and SNEGSKA (reference sequence). V was trimmed by 3 bases and J by 4 bases, leaving 15 bases between them. The CDR3 DNA reads as TGCAGTGCTAGTGTGTGGCCCCATGCCTATGGCTACACCTTC. Translation: CSASVWPHAYGYTF.

A single count supports this clone. A much larger clone sits a single nucleotide away, making a read error possible. V and J are TRBV7-3 and TRBJ1-2; 9 bases match TRBD1. Looked up from germline, CDR1 is SGHTA and CDR2 is FQGTGA. V was pared by 3 bases and J by 5 bases, with 1 base of the junction left unmatched. CDR3 length equals 13 residues. CDR3 bases: TGTGCCAGCAGCTTCGGACAGGGGTATGGCTACACCTTC. Its protein is CASSFGQGYGYTF.

V gene TRBV5-1 combines with J gene TRBJ1-4; D is possibly TRBD1 (6 bases). V lost 3 bases and J 7 bases, leaving 16 bases between the germline ends. This CDR3 is 15 amino acids long. Germline V gene lookup returns CDR1 SGHRS and CDR2 YFSETQ. The DNA of the CDR3 is TGCGCCAGCAGCTCGTTGGGGGGGCTAGGTGAAAAACTGTTTTTT. It codes for CASSSLGGLGEKLFF.

This chain uses TRBV5-4 with TRBJ1-1, with TRBD1 matching 9 bases. The CDR3 is 15 amino acids. Germline values: CDR1 SGHNT, CDR2 YYREEE (reference sequence). J gave up 4 bases and V 5 bases, and 9 bases lay outside the gene matches. The CDR3 sequence is CASRGRDRGVTEAFF. The CDR3 DNA follows: TGTGCCAGCAGGGGTCGAGACAGGGGGGTCACTGAAGCTTTCTTT.

In regard to this clone: A junction end diverges from the germline sequence, so it may reflect a read error. CDR3 in amino acids: CASSLGDQVTGELFF. The CDR3 coding sequence is TGTGCTAGCAGCTTAGGGGACCAAGTCACCGGGGAGCTGTTTTTT. The V call is TRBV7-7, the J call TRBJ2-2; either TRBD1 or TRBD2 may fit D (5 bases each). Germline-derived CDR1 and CDR2 are SSHAT and FNYEAQ (reference sequence). The CDR3 is 15 amino acids.

The rearrangement links TRBV4-2 to TRBJ2-2; 7 bases line up with TRBD2. The CDR3 runs to 13 residues. V dropped 1 base and J dropped 12; count of bases not matched to a gene: 5. In germline, CDR1 is LGHNA, CDR2 YNFKEQ. The CDR3 DNA is TGTGCCAGCAGCCAAGGACTAGCCGGAAAGCTGTTTTTT. Its protein is CASSQGLAGKLFF.

V is TRBV15 and J is TRBJ1-4; no definite D call. Germline V gene sequence: CDR1 LNHNV, CDR2 YYDKDF (reference sequence). V was cut by 3 bases and J by 8 bases, with 10 bases left in between. This CDR3 is built from 13 residues. The CDR3 region has the DNA TGTGCCACCAGCAGGCCGACGGTAGAAAAACTGTTTTTT. It encodes CATSRPTVEKLFF.

This chain joins TRBV4-1 and TRBJ1-4; D possibly corresponds to TRBD1 (5 bases). This CDR3 comprises 14 residues. V was cut by 1 base and J by 5 bases, with 8 bases left in between. Looked up from germline, CDR1 is MGHRA and CDR2 is YSYEKL. The CDR3 reads CASSQVGGNEKLFF. In DNA, the CDR3 is TGCGCCAGCAGCCAAGTGGGGGGGAATGAAAAACTGTTTTTT.

The chain employs TRBV27 and TRBJ2-4; 9 nucleotides align to TRBD1. Germline loops: CDR1 MNHEY, CDR2 SMNVEV (reference sequence). With V trimmed by 5 bases and J by 2 bases, 4 bases remained unmatched. CDR3 size: 15 residues. In nucleotides, the CDR3 is TGTGCCAGCAGTCAACAGGGGGCGACCAAAAACATTCAGTACTTC. It encodes CASSQQGATKNIQYF.

The chain couples TRBV24-1 to TRBJ2-1, with D perhaps being TRBD1 or TRBD2 (6 bases each). Germline lookup yields CDR1 KGHDR and CDR2 SFDVKD. This CDR3 is built from 12 residues. The V end was cut by 6 bases, the J end by 7 bases, with 9 bases between. The CDR3 protein is CATSRGPNEQFF. In DNA, the CDR3 is TGTGCCACCAGTCGGGGGCCGAATGAGCAGTTCTTC.

The rearrangement links TRBV6-5 to TRBJ1-6, with D unclear. The CDR3 loop spans 15 amino acids. V lost 2 bases to trimming and J lost 9 bases, with 14 bases between them. Germline loops: CDR1 MNHEY, CDR2 SVGAGI. CDR3 residues: CASSYTWTAGSPLHF. The DNA of the CDR3 is TGTGCCAGCAGTTACACCTGGACCGCTGGTTCACCCCTCCACTTT.

The chain employs TRBV2 and TRBJ1-2, with 8 bases fitting TRBD1. Germline CDR1 SNHLY, CDR2 FYNNEI. The ends lost 6 bases at V and 2 bases at J; junction bases unmatched: 11. This CDR3 has 16 amino acids. The CDR3 DNA sequence: TGTGCCAGCAGGAAGGACAGGGACAATACCAACTATGGCTACACCTTC. Its translation: CASRKDRDNTNYGYTF.

With respect to this clone: The sample holds other DNA sequences that translate to the same CDR3. J is TRBJ1-1 and V is TRBV6-5; TRBD1 aligns across 7 bases. There are 13 residues in the CDR3. With V trimmed by 5 bases and J by 1 base, 1 base remained unmatched. Looked up from germline, CDR1 is MNHEY and CDR2 is SVGAGI. The CDR3 loop reads CASSRQGNTEAFF. In nucleotides, the CDR3 is TGTGCCAGCAGTAGACAGGGGAACACTGAAGCTTTCTTT.

The chain joins TRBV4-1 to TRBJ2-6, with D tentatively TRBD2 (6 bases). The CDR3 covers 20 residues. The V end was cut by 0 bases, the J end by 1 base, with 19 bases between. The germline CDR1 and CDR2 sequences are MGHRA and YSYEKL. The CDR3 here is CASSQDPMGGINSGANVLTF. In DNA, the CDR3 is TGCGCCAGCAGCCAAGACCCCATGGGGGGAATAAATTCTGGGGCCAACGTCCTGACTTTC.

This chain joins TRBV2 and TRBJ1-1; TRBD1 aligns across 7 bases. This CDR3 comprises 13 residues. V dropped 10 bases and J dropped 3; count of bases not matched to a gene: 8. Germline lookup yields CDR1 SNHLY and CDR2 FYNNEI. CDR3 protein: CATGIQGYTEAFF. CDR3 DNA: TGTGCCACGGGAATACAGGGGTACACTGAAGCTTTCTTT. Full variable domain (outside the CDR3, taken from reference TRBV2 and TRBJ1-1): EPEVTQTPSHQVTQMGQEVILRCVPISNHLYFYWYRQILGQKVEFLVSFYNNEISEKSEIFDDQFSVERPDGSNFTLKIRSTKLEDSAMYFCATGIQGYTEAFFGQGTRLTVV.

V gene TRBV7-2 combines with J gene TRBJ1-5, with 7 bases matching TRBD1. The junction had 7 bases not matched to a gene; V was cut back by 5 bases and J by 6 bases. Germline V gives CDR1 SGHTA, CDR2 FQGNSA. The CDR3 has 14 residues. CDR3 sequence reads: CASSPGTASQPQHF. In nucleotides, the CDR3 is TGTGCCAGCAGCCCAGGGACAGCCAGTCAGCCCCAGCATTTT.

The V gene is TRBV9, the J gene TRBJ2-3; 12 bases align to TRBD2. The ends lost 3 bases at V and 0 bases at J; junction bases unmatched: 2. Germline CDR1 reads SGDLS; CDR2 reads YYNGEE. The CDR3 sequence is 16 residues long. CDR3 sequence: CASSALAGGSTDTQYF. The DNA of the CDR3 is TGTGCCAGCAGCGCCCTAGCGGGGGGGAGCACAGATACGCAGTATTTT.